This TCR beta chain derives from a study of beta chain features in type 1 diabetes. Isolated RNA was reverse transcribed in full, so expressed TCRB transcripts were sequenced. The average output of naive, central memory and regulatory T cell samples was several million reads. The assay was immunoSEQ multiplex PCR, and TCRdb's table has in-frame clones only and misses some. The sample lists roughly 150,000 clones; just over 9% were seen once. Concerning this clone: The antigen remains unidentified.

Overall study results and limits: No resolution was reached here on whether HLA type influences TCRB rearrangement. TCRB repertoires of naive, central memory and Treg cells appeared more similar among patients than among healthy donors.

Germline CDR1 and CDR2: MGHRA and YSYEKL. V gave up 4 bases and J gave up 1 base; unmatched junction bases: 6. CDR3 length equals 17 residues. Sorting produced populations that all topped 95% purity. This sequence originates from a woman in her late teens or twenties in good health. Sequencing input: central memory CD4+ T cells from blood. The rearrangement joins TRBV4-1 to TRBJ2-3; 12 bases are shared with TRBD2. The DNA of the CDR3 is TGCGCCAGCAGCCCAAGACTAGCGGGGGCCCGCACAGATACGCAGTATTTT. Protein: CASSPRLAGARTDTQYF.